This T cell receptor (beta chain) stems from a study of response to subunit inactivated influenza vaccine. The V and J ends lost 0 bases and 5 bases respectively, with 16 bases between them. Germline assignment: CDR1 DFQATT and CDR2 SNEGSKA (reference sequence). This CDR3 is built from 15 residues. One entry per CDR3 protein, called by TCRdb with MiXCR from the RT-PCR reads. The sample lists about 520,000 distinct CDR3 sequences, 6.5% to 8% occurring once. The sequence was obtained from a man aged 50 to 69 who received an inactivated influenza vaccine. The sample was PBMCs from blood, taken 23 to 25 months after vaccination. The chain joins TRBV20-1 to TRBJ2-5; tentatively, D is TRBD2 (7 bases). The CDR3 region has the DNA TGCAGTGCTAGAGATGTGGGGGGGCGAGGGGAGACCCAGTACTTC. This codes for CSARDVGGRGETQYF.